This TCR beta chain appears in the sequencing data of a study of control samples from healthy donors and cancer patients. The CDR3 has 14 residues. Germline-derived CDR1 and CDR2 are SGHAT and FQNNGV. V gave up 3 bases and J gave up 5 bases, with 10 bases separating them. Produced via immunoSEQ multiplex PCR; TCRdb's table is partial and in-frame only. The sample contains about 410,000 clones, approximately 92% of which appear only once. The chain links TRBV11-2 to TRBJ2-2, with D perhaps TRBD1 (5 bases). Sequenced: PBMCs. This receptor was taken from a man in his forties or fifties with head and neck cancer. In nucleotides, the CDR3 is TGTGCCAGCAGCTTTGTAGGGGCGACCGGGGAGCTGTTTTTT. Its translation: CASSFVGATGELFF.